The source of this T cell receptor (beta chain) is a study of PD-1 and CTLA-4 blockade in melanoma. The data were produced by immunoSEQ multiplex PCR, yet TCRdb's version contains in-frame clones alone and is incomplete. The sample carries around 31,000 clones, 88% recorded once. Germline assignment: CDR1 SGHVS and CDR2 FQNEAQ. The CDR3 is 18 amino acids. The V segment lost 5 bases and the J segment 7 bases; nucleotides outside the gene matches: 18. J is TRBJ2-1 and V is TRBV7-8; 9 positions match TRBD2. The receptor comes from a human donor with melanoma. Sequenced here: CD8+ T cells from peripheral blood, sampled from a patient given anti-PD-1 treatment. The CDR3 loop reads CASSPPAGAGGPRNEQFF. CDR3 bases: TGTGCCAGCAGCCCCCCCGCCGGGGCGGGGGGGCCGAGGAATGAGCAGTTCTTC.